The entry below describes one T cell receptor (beta chain). Trimming stripped 0 bases from V and 3 bases from J, with 18 bases between. CDR1 is MNHEY, CDR2 SVGEGT, per germline. This CDR3 contains 17 residues. MiXCR, applied by TCRdb to the 5' RACE reads, yields one record per CDR3 protein. The sample carries roughly 5,300 distinct CDR3 sequences, 50% to 65% recorded once. This receptor was identified in a female donor with breast cancer. The chain combines TRBV6-2 or TRBV6-3 with TRBJ2-7; a possible D gene is TRBD1 (5 bases). The material sequenced was memory CD4+ T cells sorted from blood. Subset reported: memory CD4+ T cells, CD4+CD45RO+CD25-. The chain's CDR3 is CASSYSRHPVRDYEQYF. CDR3 sequence (DNA): TGTGCCAGCAGTTACTCGAGACACCCCGTCAGGGACTACGAGCAGTACTTC.